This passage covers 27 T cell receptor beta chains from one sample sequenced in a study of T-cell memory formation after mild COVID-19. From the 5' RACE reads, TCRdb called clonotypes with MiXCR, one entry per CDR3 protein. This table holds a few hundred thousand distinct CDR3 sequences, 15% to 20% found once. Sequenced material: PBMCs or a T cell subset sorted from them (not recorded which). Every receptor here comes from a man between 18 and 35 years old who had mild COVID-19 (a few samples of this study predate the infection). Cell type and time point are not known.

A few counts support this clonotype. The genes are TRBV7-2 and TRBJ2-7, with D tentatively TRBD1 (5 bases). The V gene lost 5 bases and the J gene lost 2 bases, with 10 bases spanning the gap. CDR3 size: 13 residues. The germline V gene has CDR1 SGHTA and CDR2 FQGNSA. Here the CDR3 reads CASSVDSPYEQYF. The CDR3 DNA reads TGTGCCAGCAGCGTCGACAGCCCCTACGAGCAGTACTTC.

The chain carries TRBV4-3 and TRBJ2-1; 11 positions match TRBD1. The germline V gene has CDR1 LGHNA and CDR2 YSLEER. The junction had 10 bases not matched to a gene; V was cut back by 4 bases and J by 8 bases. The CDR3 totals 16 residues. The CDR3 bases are TGCGCCAGCAGCCTCGGGGGACAGGGGGATGATTATGAGCAGTTCTTC. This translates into CASSLGGQGDDYEQFF.

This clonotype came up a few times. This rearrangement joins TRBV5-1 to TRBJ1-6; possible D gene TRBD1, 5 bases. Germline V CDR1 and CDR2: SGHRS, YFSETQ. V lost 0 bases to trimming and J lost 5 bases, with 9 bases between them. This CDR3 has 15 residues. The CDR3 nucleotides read TGCGCCAGCAGCTTGGCTGGGGCTAATAATTCACCCCTCCACTTT. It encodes CASSLAGANNSPLHF. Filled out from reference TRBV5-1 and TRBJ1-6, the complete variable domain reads KAGVTQTPRYLIKTRGQQVTLSCSPISGHRSVSWYQQTPGQGLQFLFEYFSETQRNKGNFPGRFSGRQFSNSRSEMNVSTLELGDSALYLCASSLAGANNSPLHFGNGTRLTVT.

CDR3 DNA sequence: TGTGCCAGCTGTACAGGGGGGACAGATACGCAGTATTTT. It codes for CASCTGGTDTQYF. The chain joins TRBV2 to TRBJ2-3; 8 bases align to TRBD1. The germline gives CDR1 SNHLY, CDR2 FYNNEI. This CDR3 comprises 13 residues. Trimming removed 8 bases from V and 3 bases from J; junction bases left unmatched: 4.

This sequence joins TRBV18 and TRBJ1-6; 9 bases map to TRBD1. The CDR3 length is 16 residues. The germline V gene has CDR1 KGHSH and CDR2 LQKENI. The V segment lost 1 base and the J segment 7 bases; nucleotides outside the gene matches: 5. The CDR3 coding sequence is TGTGCCAGCTCACCACGGACAGGGGCCACGAATTCACCCCTCCACTTT. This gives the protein CASSPRTGATNSPLHF.

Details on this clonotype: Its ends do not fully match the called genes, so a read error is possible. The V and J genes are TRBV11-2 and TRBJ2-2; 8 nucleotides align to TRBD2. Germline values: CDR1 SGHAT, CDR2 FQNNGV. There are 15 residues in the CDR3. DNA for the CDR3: TGTGCCAGCAACTTAGGGGGACTAGGCGTCGGGGAGCTGTTTTTT. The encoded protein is CASNLGGLGVGELFF.

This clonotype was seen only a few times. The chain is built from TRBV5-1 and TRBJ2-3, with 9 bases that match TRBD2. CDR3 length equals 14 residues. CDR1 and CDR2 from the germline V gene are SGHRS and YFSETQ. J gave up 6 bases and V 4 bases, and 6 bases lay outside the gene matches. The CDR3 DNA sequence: TGCGCCAGCAGCGGCGCGGGGGGGCCCGATACGCAGTATTTT. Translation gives CASSGAGGPDTQYF.

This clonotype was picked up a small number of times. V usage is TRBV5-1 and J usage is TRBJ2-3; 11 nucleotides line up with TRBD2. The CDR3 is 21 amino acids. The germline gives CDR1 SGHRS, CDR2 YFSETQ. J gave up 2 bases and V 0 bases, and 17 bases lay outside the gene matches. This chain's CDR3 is CASSLGALGLAGGLPTDTQYF. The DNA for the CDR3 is TGCGCCAGCAGCTTGGGGGCCCTCGGGCTAGCGGGGGGACTGCCCACAGATACGCAGTATTTT.

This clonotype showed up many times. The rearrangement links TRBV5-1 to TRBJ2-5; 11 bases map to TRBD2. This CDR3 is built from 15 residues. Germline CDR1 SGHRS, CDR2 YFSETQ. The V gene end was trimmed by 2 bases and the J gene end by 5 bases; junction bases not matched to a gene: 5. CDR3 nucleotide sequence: TGCGCCAGCAGCTTCGGTAGCGGGGGGGCCGAGACCCAGTACTTC. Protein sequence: CASSFGSGGAETQYF.

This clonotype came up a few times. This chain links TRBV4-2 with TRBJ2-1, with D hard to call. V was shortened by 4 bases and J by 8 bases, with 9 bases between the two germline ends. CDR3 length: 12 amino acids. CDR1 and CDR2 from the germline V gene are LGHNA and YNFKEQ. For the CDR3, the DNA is TGTGCCAGCAGCCTCGCGGATGATGAGCAGTTCTTC. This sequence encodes CASSLADDEQFF.

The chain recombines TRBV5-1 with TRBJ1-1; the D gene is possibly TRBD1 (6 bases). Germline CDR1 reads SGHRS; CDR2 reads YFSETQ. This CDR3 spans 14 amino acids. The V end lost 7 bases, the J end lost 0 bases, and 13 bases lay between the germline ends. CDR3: CASGETGLNTEAFF. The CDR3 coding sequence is TGCGCCAGCGGAGAAACAGGGCTGAACACTGAAGCTTTCTTT.

The chain's CDR3 is CATSRDLGQPQHF. Written as DNA, the CDR3 is TGTGCCACCAGCAGAGATCTGGGCCAGCCCCAGCATTTT. The rearrangement joins TRBV15 to TRBJ1-5; no definite D call. Deletions cut 0 bases from V and 7 bases from J, with 7 bases between. Germline V gives CDR1 LNHNV, CDR2 YYDKDF (reference sequence). The CDR3 is 13 amino acids.

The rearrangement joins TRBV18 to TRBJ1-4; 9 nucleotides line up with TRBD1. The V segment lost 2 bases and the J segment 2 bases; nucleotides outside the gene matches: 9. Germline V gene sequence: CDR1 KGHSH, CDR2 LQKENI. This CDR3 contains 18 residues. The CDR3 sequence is CASSPSGDRDWTNEKLFF. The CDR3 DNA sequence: TGTGCCAGCTCACCATCCGGGGACAGGGATTGGACTAATGAAAAACTGTTTTTT. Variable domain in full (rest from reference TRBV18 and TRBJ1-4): NAGVMQNPRHLVRRRGQEARLRCSPMKGHSHVYWYRQLPEEGLKFMVYLQKENIIDESGMPKERFSAEFPKEGPSILRIQQVVRGDSAAYFCASSPSGDRDWTNEKLFFGSGTQLSVL.

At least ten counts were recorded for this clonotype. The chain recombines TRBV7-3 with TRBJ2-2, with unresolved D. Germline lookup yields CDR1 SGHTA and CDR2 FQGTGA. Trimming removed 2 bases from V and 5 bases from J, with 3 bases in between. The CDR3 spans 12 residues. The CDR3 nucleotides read TGTGCCAGCAGCTTACAAACCGGGGAGCTGTTTTTT. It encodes CASSLQTGELFF.

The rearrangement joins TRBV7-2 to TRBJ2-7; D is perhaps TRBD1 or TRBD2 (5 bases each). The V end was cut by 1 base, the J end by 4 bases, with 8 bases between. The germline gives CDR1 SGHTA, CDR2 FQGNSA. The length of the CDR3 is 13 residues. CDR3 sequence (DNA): TGTGCCAGCAGCTTAGACGAGGGGTACGAGCAGTACTTC. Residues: CASSLDEGYEQYF.

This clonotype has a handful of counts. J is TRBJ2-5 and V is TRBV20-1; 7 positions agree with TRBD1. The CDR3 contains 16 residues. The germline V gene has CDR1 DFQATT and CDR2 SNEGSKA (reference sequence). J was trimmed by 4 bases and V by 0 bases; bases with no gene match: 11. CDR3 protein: CSARETYTGVLETQYF. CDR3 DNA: TGCAGTGCTAGAGAAACGTATACAGGGGTACTAGAGACCCAGTACTTC.

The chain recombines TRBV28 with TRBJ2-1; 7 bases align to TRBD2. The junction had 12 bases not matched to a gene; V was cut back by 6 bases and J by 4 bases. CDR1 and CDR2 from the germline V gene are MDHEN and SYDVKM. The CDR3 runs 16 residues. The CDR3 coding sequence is TGTGCCAGCAGGGGTTTTCGGGGGGTGTCATACAATGAGCAGTTCTTC. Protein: CASRGFRGVSYNEQFF.

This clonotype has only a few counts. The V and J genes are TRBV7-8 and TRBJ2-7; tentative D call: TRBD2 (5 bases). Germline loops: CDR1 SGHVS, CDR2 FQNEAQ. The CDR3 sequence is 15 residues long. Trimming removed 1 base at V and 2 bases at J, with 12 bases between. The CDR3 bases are TGTGCCAGCAGCTTAGTCCCAGCGGTTACCTACGAGCAGTACTTC. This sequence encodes CASSLVPAVTYEQYF. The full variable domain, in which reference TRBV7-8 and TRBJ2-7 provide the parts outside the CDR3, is GAGVSQSPRYKVAKRGQDVALRCDPISGHVSLFWYQQALGQGPEFLTYFQNEAQLDKSGLPSDRFFAERPEGSVSTLKIQRTQQEDSAVYLCASSLVPAVTYEQYFGPGTRLTVT.

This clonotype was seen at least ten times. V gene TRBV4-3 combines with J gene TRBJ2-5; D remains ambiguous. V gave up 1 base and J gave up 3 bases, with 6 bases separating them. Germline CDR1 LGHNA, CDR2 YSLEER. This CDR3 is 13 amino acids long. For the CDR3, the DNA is TGCGCCAGCAGCCAAGCCCCGGAAGAGACCCAGTACTTC. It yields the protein CASSQAPEETQYF.

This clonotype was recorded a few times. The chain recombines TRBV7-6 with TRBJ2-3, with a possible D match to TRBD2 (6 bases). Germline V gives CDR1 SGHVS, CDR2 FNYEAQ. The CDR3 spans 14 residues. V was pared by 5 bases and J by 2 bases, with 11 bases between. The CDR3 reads CASSAGLHTDTQYF. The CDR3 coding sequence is TGTGCCAGCAGCGCGGGACTGCACACAGATACGCAGTATTTT.

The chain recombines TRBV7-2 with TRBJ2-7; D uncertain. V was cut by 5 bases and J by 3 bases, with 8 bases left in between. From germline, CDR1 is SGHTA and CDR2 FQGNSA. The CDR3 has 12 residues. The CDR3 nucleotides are TGTGCCAGCAGCGCCCAGCTCTACGAGCAGTACTTC. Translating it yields CASSAQLYEQYF.

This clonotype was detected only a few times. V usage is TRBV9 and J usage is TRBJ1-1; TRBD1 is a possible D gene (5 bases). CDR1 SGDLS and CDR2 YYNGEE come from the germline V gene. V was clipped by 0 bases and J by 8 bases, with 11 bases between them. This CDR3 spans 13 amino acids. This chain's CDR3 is CASSVAHQGEAFF. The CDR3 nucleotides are TGTGCCAGCAGCGTAGCTCACCAGGGAGAAGCTTTCTTT.

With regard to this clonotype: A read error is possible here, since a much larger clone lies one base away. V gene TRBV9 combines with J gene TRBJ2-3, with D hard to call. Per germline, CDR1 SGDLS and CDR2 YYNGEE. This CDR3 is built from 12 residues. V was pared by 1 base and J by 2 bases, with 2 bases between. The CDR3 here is CASSVNTDTQYF. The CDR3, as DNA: TGTGCCAGCAGCGTAAACACAGATACGCAGTATTTT. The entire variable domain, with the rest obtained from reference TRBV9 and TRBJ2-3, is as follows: DSGVTQTPKHLITATGQRVTLRCSPRSGDLSVYWYQQSLDQGLQFLIQYYNGEERAKGNILERFSAQQFPDLHSELNLSSLELGDSALYFCASSVNTDTQYFGPGTRLTVL.

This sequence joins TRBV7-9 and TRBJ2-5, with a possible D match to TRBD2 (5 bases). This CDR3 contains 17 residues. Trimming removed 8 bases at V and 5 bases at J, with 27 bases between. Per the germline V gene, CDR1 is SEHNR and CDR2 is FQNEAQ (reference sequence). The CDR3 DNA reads TGTGCCAGCTTCGACCCGGGAATGACACCCGTATTGGAGACCCAGTACTTC. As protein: CASFDPGMTPVLETQYF.

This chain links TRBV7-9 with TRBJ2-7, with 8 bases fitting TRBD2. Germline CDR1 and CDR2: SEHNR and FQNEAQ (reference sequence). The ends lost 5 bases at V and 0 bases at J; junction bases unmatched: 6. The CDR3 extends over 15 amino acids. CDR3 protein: CASSPRGGSSYEQYF. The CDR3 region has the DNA TGTGCCAGCAGCCCTCGGGGGGGTAGCTCCTACGAGCAGTACTTC.

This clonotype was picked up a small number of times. CDR3 amino acids: CASSPSGTRGYTF. CDR3 DNA sequence: TGTGCCAGCAGCCCGTCGGGGACACGCGGCTACACCTTC. The rearrangement links TRBV3-1 to TRBJ1-2; a weak D match, TRBD1 (6 bases). CDR1 LGHDT and CDR2 YNNKEL come from the germline V gene (reference sequence). The CDR3 has 13 residues. V lost 4 bases to trimming and J lost 8 bases, with 14 bases between them.

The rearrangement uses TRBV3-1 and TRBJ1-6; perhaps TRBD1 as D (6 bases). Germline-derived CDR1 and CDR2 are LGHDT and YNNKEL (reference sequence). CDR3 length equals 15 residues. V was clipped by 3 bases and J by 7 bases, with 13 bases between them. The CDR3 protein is CASSQRRGGNSPLHF. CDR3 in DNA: TGTGCCAGCAGCCAGCGCAGGGGAGGAAATTCACCCCTCCACTTT.